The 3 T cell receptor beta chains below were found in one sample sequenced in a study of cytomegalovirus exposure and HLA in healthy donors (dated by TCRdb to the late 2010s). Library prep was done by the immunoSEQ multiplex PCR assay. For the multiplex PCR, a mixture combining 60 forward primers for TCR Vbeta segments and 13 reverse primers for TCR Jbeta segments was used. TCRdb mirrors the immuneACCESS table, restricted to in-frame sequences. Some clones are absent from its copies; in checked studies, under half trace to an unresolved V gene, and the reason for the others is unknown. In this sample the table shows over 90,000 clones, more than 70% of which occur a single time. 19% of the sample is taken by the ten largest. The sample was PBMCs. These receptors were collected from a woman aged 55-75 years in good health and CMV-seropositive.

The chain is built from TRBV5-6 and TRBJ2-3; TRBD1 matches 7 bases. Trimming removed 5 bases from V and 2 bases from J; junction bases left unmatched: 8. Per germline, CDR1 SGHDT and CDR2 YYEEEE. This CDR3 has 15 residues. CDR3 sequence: CASSSPGQSTDTQYF. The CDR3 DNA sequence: TGTGCCAGCAGTTCCCCGGGACAGTCCACAGATACGCAGTATTTT.

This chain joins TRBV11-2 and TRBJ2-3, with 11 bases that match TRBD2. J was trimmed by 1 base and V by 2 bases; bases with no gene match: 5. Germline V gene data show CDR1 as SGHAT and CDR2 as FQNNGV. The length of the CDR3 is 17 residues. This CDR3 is CASSLRGTSGRTDTQYF. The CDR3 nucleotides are TGTGCCAGCAGCTTAAGGGGGACTAGCGGCCGCACAGATACGCAGTATTTT.

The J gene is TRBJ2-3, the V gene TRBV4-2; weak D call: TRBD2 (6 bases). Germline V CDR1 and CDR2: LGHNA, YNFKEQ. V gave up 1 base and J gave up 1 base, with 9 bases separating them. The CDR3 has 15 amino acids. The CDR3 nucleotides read TGTGCCAGCAGCCAAGGACTAGTCGGCACAGATACGCAGTATTTT. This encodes CASSQGLVGTDTQYF.